These 17 T cell receptor beta chains were sequenced from one sample in a study of shared clonotypes between healthy human individuals. Clones were sequenced by immunoSEQ multiplex PCR, and TCRdb holds only the in-frame ones, with some missing. Of around 700,000 clones listed, 72% are singletons. What was sequenced was memory CD4+ T cells sorted from blood. Subset: CD45RA-negative fraction. The receptors come from a woman aged 25 to 39 in good health.

CDR3 DNA: TGCGCCAGCAGCCCATACCGAGGACTATTACAAGAGACCCAGTACTTC. It yields the protein CASSPYRGLLQETQYF. The chain uses TRBV4-1 and TRBJ2-5, with D possibly being TRBD2 (6 bases). Trimming removed 4 bases at V and 2 bases at J, with 17 bases between. The CDR3 sequence is 16 residues long. CDR1 and CDR2 (germline): MGHRA, YSYEKL.

The V call is TRBV4-2, the J call TRBJ1-4; 10 bases align to TRBD1. The J segment lost 6 bases and the V segment lost 1 base, leaving 5 bases of the junction unmatched. CDR1 and CDR2 (germline): LGHNA, YNFKEQ. The CDR3 length is 16 residues. CDR3 region: CASSQAGQGGDEKLFF. The CDR3 nucleotides are TGTGCCAGCAGCCAAGCAGGACAGGGGGGAGATGAAAAACTGTTTTTT.

This clone was observed once. The chain carries TRBV11-3 and TRBJ1-3; no definite D call. The germline V gene has CDR1 SGHNT and CDR2 YENEEA. V shed 1 base and J shed 0 bases, with 7 bases lying between them. The CDR3 contains 15 residues. The CDR3 protein is CASSLVRASGNTIYF. The DNA of the CDR3 is TGTGCCAGCAGCTTAGTTCGGGCCTCTGGAAACACCATATATTTT.

The rearrangement joins TRBV5-1 to TRBJ2-1, with 15 nucleotides matching TRBD2. Germline CDR1 is SGHRS and CDR2 is YFSETQ. Unmatched junction bases numbered 3, after V lost 5 bases and J lost 9 bases. CDR3 length equals 14 residues. CDR3 region: CASREGLAGGEQFF. The DNA of the CDR3 is TGCGCCAGCAGGGAGGGACTAGCGGGAGGTGAGCAGTTCTTC.

This chain joins TRBV10-3 and TRBJ1-3, with 9 positions matching TRBD1. Germline loops: CDR1 ENHRY, CDR2 SYGVKD. V was pared by 3 bases and J by 0 bases, with 12 bases of the junction left unmatched. The CDR3 is 19 residues long. CDR3 nucleotides: TGTGCCATCAGTGACCTAACCGGGACAGGGAGCTCCTCTGGAAACACCATATATTTT. Its translation is CAISDLTGTGSSSGNTIYF.

The rearrangement joins TRBV2 to TRBJ1-2; D may be TRBD1 (5 bases). This CDR3 has 15 amino acids. From germline, CDR1 is SNHLY and CDR2 FYNNEI. The V end lost 3 bases, the J end lost 4 bases, and 15 bases lay between the germline ends. The CDR3 spells CASSDQGRPIYGYTF. The CDR3 DNA sequence: TGTGCCAGCAGTGACCAGGGCAGGCCGATCTATGGCTACACCTTC.

This clone appeared a single time. The identical CDR3 is also encoded by other nucleotide sequences in the sample. The V gene is TRBV29-1, the J gene TRBJ2-7; a weak D match, TRBD1 (6 bases). Germline values: CDR1 SQVTM, CDR2 ANQGSEA. Trimming shortened V by 4 bases and J by 7 bases, and 11 bases separated the two germline ends. The CDR3 loop spans 11 amino acids. The CDR3 loop reads CSVVTGWEQYF. As DNA, the CDR3 is TGCAGCGTTGTGACAGGTTGGGAGCAGTACTTC.

The rearrangement links TRBV7-2 to TRBJ1-2, with 7 bases matching TRBD1. Germline V gene lookup returns CDR1 SGHTA and CDR2 FQGNSA. The CDR3 consists of 15 residues. The ends lost 0 bases at V and 0 bases at J; junction bases unmatched: 1. The CDR3, as DNA: TGTGCCAGCAGCTTAGCGCAGGGGGCTAACTATGGCTACACCTTC. It specifies CASSLAQGANYGYTF. Variable domain in full (rest from reference TRBV7-2 and TRBJ1-2): GAGVSQSPSNKVTEKGKDVELRCDPISGHTALYWYRQSLGQGLEFLIYFQGNSAPDKSGLPSDRFSAERTGGSVSTLTIQRTQQEDSAVYLCASSLAQGANYGYTFGSGTRLTVV.

This sequence joins TRBV28 and TRBJ2-1, with no clear D. Trimming removed 0 bases from V and 9 bases from J, with 12 bases in between. Germline CDR1 reads MDHEN; CDR2 reads SYDVKM. The CDR3 spans 14 residues. The CDR3 here is CASSLWGSRAEQFF. DNA of the CDR3: TGTGCCAGCAGTTTATGGGGGTCTCGCGCTGAGCAGTTCTTC. The full variable domain, with the rest looked up from reference TRBV28 and TRBJ2-1, is DVKVTQSSRYLVKRTGEKVFLECVQDMDHENMFWYRQDPGLGLRLIYFSYDVKMKEKGDIPEGYSVSREKKERFSLILESASTNQTSMYLCASSLWGSRAEQFFGPGTRLTVL.

The chain carries TRBV15 and TRBJ2-1; 9 positions match TRBD1. Germline CDR1 reads LNHNV; CDR2 reads YYDKDF (reference sequence). The CDR3 is made up of 15 amino acids. V lost 4 bases and J lost 4; bases outside the gene matches: 5. The CDR3: CATSNRDRVYNEQFF. The CDR3 nucleotides are TGTGCCACCAGCAACCGGGACAGGGTGTACAATGAGCAGTTCTTC.

This clone was picked up one time. V is TRBV1 and J is TRBJ2-7; the table's D gene call, TRBD2, was not cross checked with the DNA. TRBV1 is given as a pseudogene. The CDR3 has 14 residues. The CDR3 protein is CTSSPGLQTYEQYF. DNA for the CDR3: TGCACCAGCAGCCCGGGACTCCAGACCTACGAGCAGTACTTC.

V gene TRBV7-9 combines with J gene TRBJ1-4; D possibly corresponds to TRBD1 (5 bases). V gave up 3 bases and J gave up 8 bases, with 10 bases separating them. The V gene's germline CDR1 is SEHNR and CDR2 FQNEAQ (reference sequence). The CDR3 contains 13 residues. CDR3 sequence reads: CASSFEGTEKLFF. The CDR3 DNA is TGTGCCAGCAGCTTCGAGGGGACGGAAAAACTGTTTTTT.

The chain has TRBV5-4 and TRBJ2-7, with 15 bases that match TRBD2. From germline, CDR1 is SGHNT and CDR2 YYREEE (reference sequence). The CDR3 totals 15 residues. The V gene end was trimmed by 7 bases and the J gene end by 1 base; junction bases not matched to a gene: 3. The CDR3 protein is CASGLAGGTSYEQYF. CDR3 sequence (DNA): TGTGCCAGCGGACTAGCGGGAGGGACATCCTACGAGCAGTACTTC.

The chain employs TRBV27 and TRBJ2-7; a possible D gene is TRBD2 (6 bases). V lost 0 bases and J lost 6, with 15 bases in between. The CDR3 is 15 amino acids. The germline gives CDR1 MNHEY, CDR2 SMNVEV (reference sequence). The CDR3 region has the DNA TGTGCCAGCAGTTTATCGTTCGTGGGGGGTGCCGAGCAGTACTTC. Its translation is CASSLSFVGGAEQYF.

This chain connects TRBV5-4 to TRBJ1-3; D is unclear. Looked up from germline, CDR1 is SGHNT and CDR2 is YYREEE (reference sequence). This CDR3 has 16 residues. The V and J ends lost 2 bases and 4 bases respectively, with 16 bases between them. The CDR3 region has the DNA TGTGCCAGCAGCTTAGTTAGCGGAGGAGCCGGAAACACCATATATTTT. It encodes CASSLVSGGAGNTIYF.

This clone came up once. This chain links TRBV10-2 with TRBJ1-1; TRBD1 is a possible D gene (6 bases). The CDR3 loop spans 15 amino acids. Trimming took off 6 bases at V and 2 bases at J, with 16 bases between the two ends. Germline CDR1 is WSHSY and CDR2 is SAAADI. The CDR3, as DNA: TGCGCCAGCAGCCCCAGGGGAAGCAGAAACACTGAAGCTTTCTTT. Amino acid sequence: CASSPRGSRNTEAFF.

This sequence joins TRBV5-1 and TRBJ2-7; 12 nucleotides agree with TRBD2. This CDR3 comprises 18 residues. Looked up from germline, CDR1 is SGHRS and CDR2 is YFSETQ. The V and J ends lost 3 bases and 3 bases, in that order; junction bases with no gene match: 13. The CDR3 DNA sequence: TGCGCCAGCAGCTCCCGGACTAGCGGGAATAACAAGGACTACGAGCAGTACTTC. Translated, it gives CASSSRTSGNNKDYEQYF.